This T cell receptor beta chain was found in a study of T-cell memory formation after mild COVID-19. Study observations and caveats: SARS-CoV-2 specificity of second-wave clones peaking day 37 was unconfirmed. Largely, contracting CD4+ clones fell within CM and EM, and contracting CD8+ clones within EMRA.

TCRdb itself ran the 5' RACE reads through MiXCR, one entry per CDR3 protein. Of 470,000 or so distinct CDR3 sequences listed, around 20% were seen once; the top ten hold around 8.4%. To note about this clonotype: Its matching antigen is unknown.

The sequence was collected from an adult woman who had mild COVID-19 (a few samples of this study predate the infection). Cell type and time point are not known. Sequenced sample: PBMCs or a T cell subset sorted from them (not recorded which).

CDR3 sequence: CAISTGTGSSGNTIYF. For the CDR3, the DNA is TGTGCCATCAGCACCGGGACAGGGAGCTCTGGAAACACCATATATTTT. The V and J genes are TRBV10-3 and TRBJ1-3, with 9 bases lining up with TRBD1. Germline CDR1 is ENHRY and CDR2 is SYGVKD. The CDR3 loop spans 16 amino acids. The V and J ends lost 6 bases and 0 bases, in that order; junction bases with no gene match: 6.